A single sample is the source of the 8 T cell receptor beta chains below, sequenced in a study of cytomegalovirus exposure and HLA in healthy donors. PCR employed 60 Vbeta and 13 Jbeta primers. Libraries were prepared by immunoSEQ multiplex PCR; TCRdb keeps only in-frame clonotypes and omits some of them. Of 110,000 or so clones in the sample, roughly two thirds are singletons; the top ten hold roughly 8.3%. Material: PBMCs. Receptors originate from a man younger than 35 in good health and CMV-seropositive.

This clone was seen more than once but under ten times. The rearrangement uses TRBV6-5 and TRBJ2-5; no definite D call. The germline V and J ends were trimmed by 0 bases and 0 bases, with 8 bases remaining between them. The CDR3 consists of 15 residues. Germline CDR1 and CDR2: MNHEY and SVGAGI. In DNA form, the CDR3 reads TGTGCCAGCAGTTACTCGGGCCCAGACCAAGAGACCCAGTACTTC. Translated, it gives CASSYSGPDQETQYF.

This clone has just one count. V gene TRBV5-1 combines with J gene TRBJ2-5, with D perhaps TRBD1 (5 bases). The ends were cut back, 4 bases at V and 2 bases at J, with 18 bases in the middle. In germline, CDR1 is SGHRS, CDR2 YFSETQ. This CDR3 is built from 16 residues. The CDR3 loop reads CASSKTPGLQQETQYF. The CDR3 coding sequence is TGCGCCAGCAGCAAGACGCCAGGGCTCCAACAAGAGACCCAGTACTTC.

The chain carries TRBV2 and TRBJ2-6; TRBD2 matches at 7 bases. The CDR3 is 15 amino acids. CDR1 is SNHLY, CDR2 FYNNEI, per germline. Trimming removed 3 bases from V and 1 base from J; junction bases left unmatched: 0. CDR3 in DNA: TGTGCCAGCAGTGAGGGGGGGTCTGGGGCCAACGTCCTGACTTTC. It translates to CASSEGGSGANVLTF.

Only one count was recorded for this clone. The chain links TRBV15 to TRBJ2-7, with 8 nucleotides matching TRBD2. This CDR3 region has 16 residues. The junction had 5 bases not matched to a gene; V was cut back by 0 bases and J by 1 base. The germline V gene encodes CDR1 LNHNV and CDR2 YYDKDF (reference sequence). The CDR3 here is CATSRESTGGSYEQYV. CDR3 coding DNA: TGTGCCACCAGCAGAGAGTCGACGGGGGGGTCCTACGAGCAGTACGTC.

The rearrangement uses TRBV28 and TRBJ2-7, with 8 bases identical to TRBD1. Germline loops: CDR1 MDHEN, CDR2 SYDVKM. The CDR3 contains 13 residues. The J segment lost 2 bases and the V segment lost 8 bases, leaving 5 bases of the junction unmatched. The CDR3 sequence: CASAGTGPYEQYF. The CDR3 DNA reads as TGTGCCAGCGCCGGGACAGGTCCCTACGAGCAGTACTTC.

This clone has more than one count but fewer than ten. The CDR3 here is CASSHHPGSRRPKNIQYF. The CDR3 DNA sequence: TGCGCCAGCAGTCACCACCCAGGGTCCCGTCGGCCCAAAAACATTCAGTACTTC. The V gene is TRBV23-1, the J gene TRBJ2-4; possibly TRBD1 for D (5 bases). TRBV23-1 is annotated as an ORF whose role is uncertain. Trimming stripped 3 bases from V and 2 bases from J, with 20 bases between. CDR3 length equals 18 residues.

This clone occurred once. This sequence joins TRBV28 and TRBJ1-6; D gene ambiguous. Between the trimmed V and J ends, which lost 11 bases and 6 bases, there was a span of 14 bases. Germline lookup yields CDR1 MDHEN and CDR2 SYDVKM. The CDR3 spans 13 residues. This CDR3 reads CAARTARNSPLHF. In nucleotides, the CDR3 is TGTGCCGCCCGGACTGCCCGTAATTCACCCCTCCACTTT. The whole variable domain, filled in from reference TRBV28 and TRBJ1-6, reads DVKVTQSSRYLVKRTGEKVFLECVQDMDHENMFWYRQDPGLGLRLIYFSYDVKMKEKGDIPEGYSVSREKKERFSLILESASTNQTSMYLCAARTARNSPLHFGNGTRLTVT.

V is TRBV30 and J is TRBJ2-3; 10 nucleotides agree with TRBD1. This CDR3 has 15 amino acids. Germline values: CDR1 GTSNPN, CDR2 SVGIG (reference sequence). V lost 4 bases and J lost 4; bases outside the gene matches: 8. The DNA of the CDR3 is TGTGCCTGGACAGTCGGGACAGGGGTGTCAGATACGCAGTATTTT. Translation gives CAWTVGTGVSDTQYF.